The T cell receptor beta chain under discussion was sequenced for a study of cytomegalovirus exposure and HLA in healthy donors. Study-level results: The study assumed roughly uniform donor sequencing depth for presence/absence analyses. From TCR beta sequences, most subjects' HLA-A and HLA-B alleles were reportedly predicted accurately. The productive fraction for most TCR beta V segments was about 87% or about 30% in an earlier analysis.

The PCR had 60 Vbeta and 13 Jbeta primers. TCRdb keeps only in-frame clones here, not all; method: immunoSEQ multiplex PCR. In the table there are some 120,000 clones, roughly 78% of which are singletons. Details on this clone: Its matching antigen is unknown.

From germline, CDR1 is MNHEY and CDR2 SVGAGI. Between the trimmed V and J ends, which lost 5 bases and 6 bases, there was a span of 11 bases. This CDR3 has 13 amino acids. When sampled, the donors appeared nominally healthy, though they likely had unrecorded immune exposures. The TCR comes from a male donor in good health and CMV-seronegative. The sequencing sample was made of PBMCs. V usage is TRBV6-5 and J usage is TRBJ2-1; D uncertain. In DNA form, the CDR3 reads TGTGCCAGCAGTCCCCCAAATGTCAATGAGCAGTTCTTC. This codes for CASSPPNVNEQFF.